These 12 T cell receptor beta chains came from one sample sequenced in a study of shared clonotypes between healthy human individuals (dated by TCRdb to 2018 to 2021). The library relied on the immunoSEQ multiplex PCR assay. In its TCRdb copy, this immuneACCESS table keeps in-frame sequences only and misses some clones. Where compared with another copy, unresolved V genes explain less than half of these, and the others have no known cause. The sample has roughly 2.5 million clones on record, approximately 94% of them singletons. 0.14% of the sample rests with the top ten. The sample was naive CD4+ T cells sorted from blood. Explained via the paper, the cell subset or site label denotes: CD45RA+ positively selected. These receptors were obtained from a man aged 18 to 35 in good health.

V is TRBV2 and J is TRBJ1-6, with D possibly being TRBD1 (6 bases). From germline, CDR1 is SNHLY and CDR2 FYNNEI. The CDR3 length is 14 residues. Trimming shortened V by 2 bases and J by 8 bases, and 10 bases separated the two germline ends. The CDR3 reads CASSELRGHSPLHF. The CDR3, as DNA: TGTGCCAGCAGTGAACTCAGGGGACATTCACCCCTCCACTTT.

The chain recombines TRBV5-6 with TRBJ1-2; 11 positions match TRBD1. CDR1 SGHDT and CDR2 YYEEEE come from the germline V gene. The CDR3 covers 14 residues. The trim removed 4 bases at V and 8 bases at J, leaving 7 bases unmatched. The CDR3 here is CASSTSGTGGGYTF. Here the CDR3 DNA reads TGTGCCAGCAGCACATCCGGGACAGGGGGAGGCTACACCTTC. Together with reference TRBV5-6 and TRBJ1-2, the CDR3 gives the full variable domain: DAGVTQSPTHLIKTRGQQVTLRCSPKSGHDTVSWYQQALGQGPQFIFQYYEEEERQRGNFPDRFSGHQFPNYSSELNVNALLLGDSALYLCASSTSGTGGGYTFGSGTRLTVV.

The chain recombines TRBV6-6 with TRBJ2-7, with TRBD2 identical over 7 bases. V lost 5 bases to trimming and J lost 9 bases; unmatched junction nucleotides: 10. This CDR3 is 13 amino acids long. The germline V gene encodes CDR1 MNHNY and CDR2 SVGAGI (reference sequence). DNA of the CDR3: TGTGCCAGCAGTAGCGGGATCTCTGTTGGGCAGTACTTC. Its protein product is CASSSGISVGQYF.

The genes are TRBV6-5 and TRBJ1-1; 11 bases line up with TRBD1. Germline lookup yields CDR1 MNHEY and CDR2 SVGAGI. The CDR3 runs to 14 residues. V lost 2 bases and J lost 11; bases outside the gene matches: 7. The chain's CDR3 is CASSYLDRGRGAFF. CDR3 coding DNA: TGTGCCAGCAGTTACCTGGACAGGGGGCGAGGGGCTTTCTTT.

This clone has just one count. CDR3 region: CASSLDRPTSTDTQYF. The CDR3 coding sequence is TGCGCCAGCAGCCTGGACAGACCCACTAGCACAGATACGCAGTATTTT. This chain joins TRBV5-1 and TRBJ2-3; tentatively, D is TRBD1 (6 bases). Germline V lookup: CDR1 SGHRS, CDR2 YFSETQ. Trimming removed 4 bases at V and 0 bases at J, with 15 bases between. The length of the CDR3 is 16 residues.

This clone appeared a single time. The rearrangement uses TRBV7-6 and TRBJ2-1, with 9 bases aligning to TRBD1. Germline V gives CDR1 SGHVS, CDR2 FNYEAQ. V lost 5 bases to trimming and J lost 8 bases; unmatched junction nucleotides: 7. There are 14 residues in the CDR3. In DNA form, the CDR3 reads TGTGCCAGCAGCAGACCGGGACAGGGCTATGAGCAGTTCTTC. This encodes CASSRPGQGYEQFF.

The rearrangement uses TRBV6-1 and TRBJ1-1; 10 bases are shared with TRBD1. The V gene end was trimmed by 3 bases and the J gene end by 4 bases; junction bases not matched to a gene: 2. CDR3 length: 14 residues. Germline V CDR1 and CDR2: MNHNS, SASEGT. Written as DNA, the CDR3 is TGTGCCAGCAGTGAGACAGGGGGCGGCACTGAAGCTTTCTTT. Translated, it gives CASSETGGGTEAFF.

The chain is built from TRBV9 and TRBJ1-1; no firm D call. Germline CDR1 reads SGDLS; CDR2 reads YYNGEE. The CDR3 has 13 amino acids. Trimming left V 4 bases short and J 5 bases short, with 12 bases between. CDR3 sequence (DNA): TGTGCCAGCAGCTTCGGCTTTCGTACTGAAGCTTTCTTT. It is translated as CASSFGFRTEAFF.

This clone was detected only once. This chain links TRBV14 with TRBJ2-2, with 7 bases aligning to TRBD1. Unmatched junction bases numbered 5, after V lost 3 bases and J lost 4 bases. CDR3 length: 15 amino acids. Germline CDR1 and CDR2: SGHDN and FVKESK. The CDR3 DNA reads as TGTGCCAGCAGCCACCGCGGACAGGTCACCGGGGAGCTGTTTTTT. Its translation is CASSHRGQVTGELFF.

The chain uses TRBV19 and TRBJ2-7; 9 bases are shared with TRBD1. The V segment lost 5 bases and the J segment 12 bases; nucleotides outside the gene matches: 2. The CDR3 runs to 10 residues. CDR1 LNHDA and CDR2 SQIVND come from the germline V gene (reference sequence). The CDR3 is CASSPGQGYF. CDR3 DNA sequence: TGTGCCAGTAGTCCGGGACAGGGGTACTTC.

This clone has just one count. This chain uses TRBV7-3 with TRBJ1-2, with D possibly TRBD1 on 5 matching bases. With 5 bases removed from V and 7 bases from J, the gap between germline ends came to 11 bases. The CDR3 is made up of 12 amino acids. The germline V gene has CDR1 SGHTA and CDR2 FQGTGA. CDR3 loop: CASSGHSSGYTF. DNA of the CDR3: TGTGCCAGCAGCGGACACAGTTCTGGCTACACCTTC.

Details on this clone: This specimen includes other DNA sequences encoding the same CDR3. The chain joins TRBV5-1 to TRBJ2-2; D might be TRBD1 or TRBD2, each matching 5 bases. The CDR3 loop spans 15 amino acids. V shed 4 bases and J shed 0 bases, with 10 bases lying between them. Germline lookup yields CDR1 SGHRS and CDR2 YFSETQ. The CDR3 sequence: CASSPGQANTGELFF. CDR3 nucleotides: TGCGCCAGCAGCCCGGGGCAGGCGAACACCGGGGAGCTGTTTTTT.